This TCR beta chain appears in the sequencing data of a study of long-term antiretroviral therapy in people with HIV. This CDR3 contains 15 residues. The germline gives CDR1 SGHAT, CDR2 FQNNGV. J gave up 3 bases and V 4 bases, and 8 bases lay outside the gene matches. Researchers report immunoSEQ v3.0 was run at survey level. The data were produced by immunoSEQ multiplex PCR, yet TCRdb's version contains in-frame clones alone and is incomplete. The sample carries about 23,000 clones, more than 70% recorded once. The sequence was collected from a man in his fifties or sixties with HIV. The V and J genes are TRBV11-2 and TRBJ2-7; TRBD1 agrees at 8 bases. Specimen: unsorted PBMCs, collected 0.6 years after starting antiretroviral therapy. The CDR3 spells CASSWGNRGNYEQYF. CDR3 sequence (DNA): TGTGCCAGCAGCTGGGGAAACAGGGGGAACTACGAGCAGTACTTC.